This TCR beta chain emerged from a study of blood T cell repertoires in COVID-19. Study summary: COVID-19 samples, acute and convalescent, were from the United States, Italy and Spain.

TCRdb's copy holds only in-frame clones and misses some; the assay was immunoSEQ multiplex PCR. The sample contains approximately 75,000 clones, approximately 91% of which appear only once. The germline V gene has CDR1 MGHDK and CDR2 SYGVNS. Trimming took 6 bases from V and 9 from J; bases not matched to a gene: 7. The CDR3 runs 14 residues. The receptor was derived from a man between 45 and 60 years old with acute or convalescent COVID-19. The rearrangement joins TRBV25-1 to TRBJ1-6; 8 nucleotides align to TRBD1. What was sequenced was peripheral blood. CDR3 in DNA: TGTGCCAGCAGAGGACAGGGCGGTCGTTCACCCCTCCACTTT. Protein product: CASRGQGGRSPLHF.